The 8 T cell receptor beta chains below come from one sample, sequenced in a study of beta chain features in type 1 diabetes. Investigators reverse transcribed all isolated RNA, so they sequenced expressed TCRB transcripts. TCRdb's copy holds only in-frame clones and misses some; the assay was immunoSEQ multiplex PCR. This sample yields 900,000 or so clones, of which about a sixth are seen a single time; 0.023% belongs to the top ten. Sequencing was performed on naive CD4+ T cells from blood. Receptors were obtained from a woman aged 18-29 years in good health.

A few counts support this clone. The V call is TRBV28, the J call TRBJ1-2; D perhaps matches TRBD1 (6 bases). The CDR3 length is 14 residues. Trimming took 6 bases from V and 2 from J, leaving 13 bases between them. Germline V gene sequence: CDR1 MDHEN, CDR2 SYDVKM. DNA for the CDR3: TGTGCCAGCAGGGGAACCGGACAGAACTATGGCTACACCTTC. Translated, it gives CASRGTGQNYGYTF.

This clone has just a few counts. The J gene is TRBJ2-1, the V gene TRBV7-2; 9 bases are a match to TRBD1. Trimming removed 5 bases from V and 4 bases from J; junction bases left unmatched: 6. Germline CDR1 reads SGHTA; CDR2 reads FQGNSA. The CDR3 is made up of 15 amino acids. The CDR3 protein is CASSTRDRVYNEQFF. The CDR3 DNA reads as TGTGCCAGCAGCACCCGGGACAGGGTATACAATGAGCAGTTCTTC. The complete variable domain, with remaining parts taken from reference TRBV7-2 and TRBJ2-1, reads GAGVSQSPSNKVTEKGKDVELRCDPISGHTALYWYRQSLGQGLEFLIYFQGNSAPDKSGLPSDRFSAERTGGSVSTLTIQRTQQEDSAVYLCASSTRDRVYNEQFFGPGTRLTVL.

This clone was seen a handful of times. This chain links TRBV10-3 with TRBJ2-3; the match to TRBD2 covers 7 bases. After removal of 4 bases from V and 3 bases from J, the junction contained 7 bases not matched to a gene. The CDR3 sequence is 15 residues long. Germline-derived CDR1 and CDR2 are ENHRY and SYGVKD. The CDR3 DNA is TGTGCCATCAGTGTTGGGAGGGCCGGTACAGATACGCAGTATTTT. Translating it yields CAISVGRAGTDTQYF.

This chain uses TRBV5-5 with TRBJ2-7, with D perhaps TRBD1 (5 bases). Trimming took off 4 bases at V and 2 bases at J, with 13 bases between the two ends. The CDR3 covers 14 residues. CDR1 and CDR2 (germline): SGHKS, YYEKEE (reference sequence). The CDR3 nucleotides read TGTGCCAGCAGCGACAGTTACAGACCCTACGAGCAGTACTTC. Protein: CASSDSYRPYEQYF.

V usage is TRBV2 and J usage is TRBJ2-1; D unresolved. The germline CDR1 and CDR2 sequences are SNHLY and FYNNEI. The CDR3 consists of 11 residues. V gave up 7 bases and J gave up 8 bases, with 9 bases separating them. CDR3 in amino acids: CASKGRYEQFF. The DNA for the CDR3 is TGTGCCAGCAAGGGCCGGTATGAGCAGTTCTTC.

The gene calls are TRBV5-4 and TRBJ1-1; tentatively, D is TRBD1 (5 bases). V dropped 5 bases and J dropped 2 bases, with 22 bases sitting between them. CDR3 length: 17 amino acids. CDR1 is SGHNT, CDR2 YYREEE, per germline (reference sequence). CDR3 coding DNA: TGTGCCAGCAGGCCGACTATCCGGGGGGAACTTAACACTGAAGCTTTCTTT. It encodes CASRPTIRGELNTEAFF.

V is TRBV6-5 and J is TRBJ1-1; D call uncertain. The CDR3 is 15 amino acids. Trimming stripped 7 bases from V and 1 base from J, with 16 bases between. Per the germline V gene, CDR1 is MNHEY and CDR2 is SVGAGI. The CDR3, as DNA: TGTGCCAGCAAGACCTTGACGGGTGGGAACACTGAAGCTTTCTTT. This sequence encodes CASKTLTGGNTEAFF.

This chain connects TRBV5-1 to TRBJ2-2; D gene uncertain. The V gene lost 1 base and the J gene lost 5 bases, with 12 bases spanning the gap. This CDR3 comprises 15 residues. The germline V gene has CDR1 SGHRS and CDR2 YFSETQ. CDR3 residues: CASSLSGPRTGELFF. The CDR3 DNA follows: TGCGCCAGCAGCTTGTCGGGCCCGAGGACCGGGGAGCTGTTTTTT.